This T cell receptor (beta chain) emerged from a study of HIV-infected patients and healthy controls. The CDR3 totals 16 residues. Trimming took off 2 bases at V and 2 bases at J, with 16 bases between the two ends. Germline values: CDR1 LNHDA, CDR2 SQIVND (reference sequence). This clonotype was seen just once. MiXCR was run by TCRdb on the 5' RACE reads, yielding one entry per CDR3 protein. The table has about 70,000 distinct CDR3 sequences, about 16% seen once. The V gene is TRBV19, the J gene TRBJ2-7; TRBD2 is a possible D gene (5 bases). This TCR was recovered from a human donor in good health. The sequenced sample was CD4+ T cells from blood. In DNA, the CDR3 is TGTGCCAGTAGTATAACTCTTGGAGGTTTAACCTACGAGCAGTACTTC. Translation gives CASSITLGGLTYEQYF.